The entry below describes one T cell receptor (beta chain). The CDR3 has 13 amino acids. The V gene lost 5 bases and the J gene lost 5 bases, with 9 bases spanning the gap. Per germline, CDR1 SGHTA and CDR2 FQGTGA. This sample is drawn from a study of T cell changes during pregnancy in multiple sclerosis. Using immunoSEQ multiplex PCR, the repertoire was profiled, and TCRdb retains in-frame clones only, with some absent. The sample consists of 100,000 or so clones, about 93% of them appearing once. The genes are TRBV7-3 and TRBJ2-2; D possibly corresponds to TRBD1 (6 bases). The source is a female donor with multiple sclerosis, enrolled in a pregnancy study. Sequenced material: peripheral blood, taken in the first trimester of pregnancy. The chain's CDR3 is CASSRTGTGELFF. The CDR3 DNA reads TGTGCCAGCAGCCGAACAGGGACCGGGGAGCTGTTTTTT. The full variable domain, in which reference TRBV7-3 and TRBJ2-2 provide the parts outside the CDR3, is GAGVSQTPSNKVTEKGKYVELRCDPISGHTALYWYRQSLGQGPEFLIYFQGTGAADDSGLPNDRFFAVRPEGSVSTLKIQRTERGDSAVYLCASSRTGTGELFFGEGSRLTVL.